This is a list of T cell receptor beta chains from one sample in a study of PD-L1 blockade in urothelial cancer. Here immunoSEQ multiplex PCR was the method, and the copy in TCRdb shows in-frame clones only, minus some. This table holds around 100,000 clones, approximately 90% found once. Sequencing was performed on PBMCs, taken around atezolizumab (anti-PD-L1) treatment. The receptors originated from a man in his sixties with urothelial cancer. The CDR3 runs from the conserved cysteine through the conserved F or W. D genes are given only for firm matches. Clone size is stated in some rows and not others, as once, few, many or a class when expanded.

CDR3 DNA | CDR3 protein | D gene | clone size | J gene | V gene
TGTGCCAGCACACTTTTAGGGAGGGAGACCCAGTACTTC | CASTLLGRETQYF | NA | NA | TRBJ2-5 | TRBV2
TGTGCCAGCTCACCGACGTCAGGGGGCGGATACGAGCAGTACTTC | CASSPTSGGGYEQYF | TRBD1 | NA | TRBJ2-7 | TRBV18
TGTGCCAGCTCTCCAAGAGGGGGAGCCAACACCGGGGAGCTGTTTTTT | CASSPRGGANTGELFF | NA | NA | TRBJ2-2 | TRBV11-2
TGTGCCAGCAGCTTAGTAGGTAGCGTCGGGGAGCTGTTTTTT | CASSLVGSVGELFF | NA | NA | TRBJ2-2 | TRBV7-2
TGTGCCAGCAGCTGGGGGGGGGAACAAGAGACCCAGTACTTC | CASSWGGEQETQYF | TRBD2 | NA | TRBJ2-5 | TRBV5-4
TGCGCCAGCAGTATTGGGTCGGGCTACGAGCAGTACTTC | CASSIGSGYEQYF | NA | once | TRBJ2-7 | TRBV5-1
TGCGCCAGCAGCCCTGGCTCTAGTATGGAGACCCAGTACTTC | CASSPGSSMETQYF | NA | NA | TRBJ2-5 | TRBV5-1
TGCGCCAGCAGTGGAGGAGGTCCGAGACAGGGGGCAGAGCAGTACTTC | CASSGGGPRQGAEQYF | TRBD1 | few | TRBJ2-7 | TRBV10-1
TGCGCCAGCAGCGGGGGTAGCGGGGGGTCGGAAGAGACCCAGTACTTC | CASSGGSGGSEETQYF | TRBD2 | NA | TRBJ2-5 | TRBV5-1
TGTGCCAGCAGTGATGGGGGCGATCCCCCCTACGAGCAGTACTTC | CASSDGGDPPYEQYF | NA | NA | TRBJ2-7 | TRBV2
TGTGCCAGCAGCTTGGTGGGCGAGGGGCGACAGGGGAACACTGAAGCTTTCTTT | CASSLVGEGRQGNTEAFF | TRBD1 | NA | TRBJ1-1 | TRBV5-8
TGTGCCAGCTCAGTCTACCAAGAGACCCAGTACTTC | CASSVYQETQYF | NA | NA | TRBJ2-5 | TRBV18
TGTGCCTGGAGATTCTCAGTCTCTGGGGCCAACGTCCTGACTTTC | CAWRFSVSGANVLTF | NA | NA | TRBJ2-6 | TRBV30
TGTGCCAGCAGTTTATCTACCAGGGTCTCCTACGAGCAGTACTTC | CASSLSTRVSYEQYF | NA | NA | TRBJ2-7 | TRBV27
TGTGCCAGCAGCTCGTACAGGGCAAGCGGGGAGCTGTTTTTT | CASSSYRASGELFF | NA | few | TRBJ2-2 | TRBV13
TGTGCCAGCAAGAGCGGGACAGGGCCCTATGGCTACACCTTC | CASKSGTGPYGYTF | TRBD1 | once | TRBJ1-2 | TRBV6-1
TGTGCCAGCTCACCGGGACTAGCGGCAATCTACGAGCAGTACTTC | CASSPGLAAIYEQYF | TRBD2 | NA | TRBJ2-7 | TRBV18
TGTGCCAGCAGCCTTCAGGGTAAAGGGAACACTGAAGCTTTCTTT | CASSLQGKGNTEAFF | NA | NA | TRBJ1-1 | TRBV7-3
TGTGCCAGCAGTGACTCGAGTCAGGGCAATGAAAAACTGTTTTTT | CASSDSSQGNEKLFF | NA | NA | TRBJ1-4 | TRBV6-4
TGTGCCAGCAGCTTAGTGAGGGATGAGCAGTTCTTC | CASSLVRDEQFF | NA | NA | TRBJ2-1 | TRBV11-2
TGTGCCACCCAAAGGGGGAACACTGAAGCTTTCTTT | CATQRGNTEAFF | NA | NA | TRBJ1-1 | TRBV6-5
TGTGCCAGCAGTGGTGACAGGCAGGCCGGGGAGCTGTTTTTT | CASSGDRQAGELFF | NA | NA | TRBJ2-2 | TRBV6-1
TGTGCCAGCAGCTTGGAACAGGGGGCGCCCACCGGGGAGCTGTTTTTT | CASSLEQGAPTGELFF | TRBD1 | NA | TRBJ2-2 | TRBV5-4
TGCGCCAGCAGCCTCGGGGGTGGGAGCACAGATACGCAGTATTTT | CASSLGGGSTDTQYF | NA | NA | TRBJ2-3 | TRBV4-3
TGTGCCAGCAGAATAGTAGCAACTAATGAAAAACTGTTTTTT | CASRIVATNEKLFF | NA | once | TRBJ1-4 | TRBV6-5